The rows below give T cell receptor beta chains drawn from one sample of a study of blood T cells in healthy people across ages. TCRdb analysed the 5' RACE reads with MiXCR anew, one entry per CDR3 protein. The table lists around 1,000,000 distinct CDR3 sequences, under 30% of them singletons. Another study also made use of these data, one on T cells of mothers and their children.

Source material: blood. These receptors all stem from a girl between 2 and 10 years old in good health. Each CDR3 is given with its conserved first and last residue. The D gene is left open where the match is weak. A clone size is listed for some rows: how often the clone was seen (once, few, many), or a class if it is expanded.

CDR3 DNA: TGCGCCAGCAGCCAGGGCGGGAAAAACTACGAGCAGTACTTC
CDR3 protein: CASSQGGKNYEQYF
clone size: .
V gene: TRBV4-1
D gene: .
J gene: TRBJ2-7

CDR3 DNA: TGTGCCATCAGTGATGGACAGGACTACGAGCAGTACTTC
CDR3 protein: CAISDGQDYEQYF
clone size: few
V gene: TRBV10-3
D gene: TRBD1
J gene: TRBJ2-7

CDR3 DNA: TGCGCCAGCAGCTTAGCGGCGGCAGTTACGCAGTATTTT
CDR3 protein: CASSLAAAVTQYF
clone size: few
V gene: TRBV7-6
D gene: .
J gene: TRBJ2-3

CDR3 DNA: TGCAGTGCTAGCTCTCTAGCGGGGGACTACGAGCAGTACTTC
CDR3 protein: CSASSLAGDYEQYF
clone size: .
V gene: TRBV20-1
D gene: TRBD2
J gene: TRBJ2-7

CDR3 DNA: TGTGCCAGCAGCCAGTCGACCCCGCAAGAGACCCAGTACTTC
CDR3 protein: CASSQSTPQETQYF
clone size: few
V gene: TRBV4-2
D gene: .
J gene: TRBJ2-5

CDR3 DNA: TGTGCCAGCAGGCCATTTGGGCGGGAGGGCCCAGGTACGCAGTATTTT
CDR3 protein: CASRPFGREGPGTQYF
clone size: .
V gene: TRBV6-2/TRBV6-3
D gene: TRBD2
J gene: TRBJ2-3

CDR3 DNA: TGCAGCGTGTGGACCGGGGTGGGGACCCAGTACTTC
CDR3 protein: CSVWTGVGTQYF
clone size: .
V gene: TRBV29-1
D gene: .
J gene: TRBJ2-5

CDR3 DNA: TGCAGTGCCCACATCCTGTTAGAGGGCTACACCTTC
CDR3 protein: CSAHILLEGYTF
clone size: few
V gene: TRBV20-1
D gene: .
J gene: TRBJ1-2

CDR3 DNA: TGTGCCAGCAGTCTCCGAGGGACAGGGGAGTGGGATGGCTACACCTTC
CDR3 protein: CASSLRGTGEWDGYTF
clone size: .
V gene: TRBV27
D gene: TRBD1
J gene: TRBJ1-2

CDR3 DNA: TGTGCCAGCAGCCAAGATAGCTGGATAGACGCGGGGTTCTACGAGCAGTACTTC
CDR3 protein: CASSQDSWIDAGFYEQYF
clone size: .
V gene: TRBV3-1
D gene: .
J gene: TRBJ2-7

CDR3 DNA: TGTGCCAGCAGCGCCCTCGGGGGGGACCCAATGGAGACCCAGTACTTC
CDR3 protein: CASSALGGDPMETQYF
clone size: .
V gene: TRBV11-1
D gene: TRBD2
J gene: TRBJ2-5

CDR3 DNA: TGTGCCAGCCTCTCCGCTCGCTATGGCTACACCTTC
CDR3 protein: CASLSARYGYTF
clone size: few
V gene: TRBV28
D gene: .
J gene: TRBJ1-2

CDR3 DNA: TGTGCCAGCAGCGACCCGGACAGGGCAAATCAGCCCCAGCATTTT
CDR3 protein: CASSDPDRANQPQHF
clone size: few
V gene: TRBV7-2
D gene: TRBD1
J gene: TRBJ1-5

CDR3 DNA: TGTGCCAGCTCACCGGTCCACATGACTGGGGCCAACGTCCTGACTTTC
CDR3 protein: CASSPVHMTGANVLTF
clone size: .
V gene: TRBV18
D gene: .
J gene: TRBJ2-6

CDR3 DNA: TGCGCCAGCAGCCAAATAGGACAGGGCGCGCAGTATTTT
CDR3 protein: CASSQIGQGAQYF
clone size: few
V gene: TRBV4-1
D gene: TRBD1
J gene: TRBJ2-3

CDR3 DNA: TGTGCCAGCAGCTTAGTAGTTGCTAGCATAGGGACCTACGAGCAGTACTTC
CDR3 protein: CASSLVVASIGTYEQYF
clone size: .
V gene: TRBV7-9
D gene: .
J gene: TRBJ2-7

CDR3 DNA: TGTGCCAGCAGGCCGGGCGTCTGGAGGAGGAGCACAGATACGCAGTATTTT
CDR3 protein: CASRPGVWRRSTDTQYF
clone size: .
V gene: TRBV12-3/TRBV12-4
D gene: .
J gene: TRBJ2-3

CDR3 DNA: TGTGCCACCCCAGGGGAGGAGGACTATGGCTACACCTTC
CDR3 protein: CATPGEEDYGYTF
clone size: .
V gene: TRBV7-9
D gene: .
J gene: TRBJ1-2

CDR3 DNA: TGTGCCAGCAGCGTCTCCGGACAGCTCTACAATGAGCAGTTCTTC
CDR3 protein: CASSVSGQLYNEQFF
clone size: .
V gene: TRBV27
D gene: .
J gene: TRBJ2-1